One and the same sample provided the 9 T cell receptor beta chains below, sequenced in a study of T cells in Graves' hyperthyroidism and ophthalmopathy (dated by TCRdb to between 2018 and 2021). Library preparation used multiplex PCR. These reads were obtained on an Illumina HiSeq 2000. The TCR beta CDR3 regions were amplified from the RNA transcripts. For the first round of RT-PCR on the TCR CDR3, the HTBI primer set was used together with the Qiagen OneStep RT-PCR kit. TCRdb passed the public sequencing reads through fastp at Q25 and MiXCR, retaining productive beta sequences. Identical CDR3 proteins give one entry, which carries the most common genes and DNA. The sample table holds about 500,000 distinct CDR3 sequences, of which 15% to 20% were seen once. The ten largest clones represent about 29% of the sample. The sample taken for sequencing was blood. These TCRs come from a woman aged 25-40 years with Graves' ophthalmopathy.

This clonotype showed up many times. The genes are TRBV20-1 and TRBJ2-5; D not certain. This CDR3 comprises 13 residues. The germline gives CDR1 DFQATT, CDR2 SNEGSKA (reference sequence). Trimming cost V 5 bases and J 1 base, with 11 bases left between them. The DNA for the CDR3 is TGCAGTGCTCCTGGTCTGGGCCAAGAGACCCAGTACTTC. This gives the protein CSAPGLGQETQYF.

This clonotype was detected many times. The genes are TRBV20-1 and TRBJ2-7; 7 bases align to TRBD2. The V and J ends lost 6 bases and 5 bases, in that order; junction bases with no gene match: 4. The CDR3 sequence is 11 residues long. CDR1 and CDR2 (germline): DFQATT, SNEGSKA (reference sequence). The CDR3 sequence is CSASGEHEQYF. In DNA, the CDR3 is TGCAGTGCCAGCGGGGAGCACGAGCAGTACTTC.

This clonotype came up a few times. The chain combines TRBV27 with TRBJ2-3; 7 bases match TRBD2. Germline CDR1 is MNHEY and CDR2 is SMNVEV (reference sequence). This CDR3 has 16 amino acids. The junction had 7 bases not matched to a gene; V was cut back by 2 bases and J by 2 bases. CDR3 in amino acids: CASSLLTSDPTDTQYF. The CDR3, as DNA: TGTGCCAGCAGTTTACTTACTAGCGACCCCACAGATACGCAGTATTTT.

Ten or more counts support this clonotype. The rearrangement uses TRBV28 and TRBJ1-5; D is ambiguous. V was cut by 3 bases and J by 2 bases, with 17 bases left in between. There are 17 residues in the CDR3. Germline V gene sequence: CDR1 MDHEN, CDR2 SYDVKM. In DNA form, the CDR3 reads TGTGCCAGCAGTTTCCCTCTCATAGGGCAGGGCAATCAGCCCCAGCATTTT. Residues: CASSFPLIGQGNQPQHF.

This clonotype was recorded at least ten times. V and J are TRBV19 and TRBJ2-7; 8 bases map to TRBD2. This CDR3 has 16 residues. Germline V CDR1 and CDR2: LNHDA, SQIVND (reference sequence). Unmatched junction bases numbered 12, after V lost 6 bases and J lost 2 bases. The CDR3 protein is CASSLSPGGSAYEQYF. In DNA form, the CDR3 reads TGTGCCAGTAGCCTCTCGCCGGGAGGGTCAGCCTACGAGCAGTACTTC.

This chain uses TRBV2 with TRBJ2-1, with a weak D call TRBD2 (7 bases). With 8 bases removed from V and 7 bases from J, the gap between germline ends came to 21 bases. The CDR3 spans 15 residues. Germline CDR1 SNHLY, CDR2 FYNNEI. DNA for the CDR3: TGTGCCAGCCTTAAGGGAGCGGGAAGGGGGAATGAGCAGTTCTTC. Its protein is CASLKGAGRGNEQFF.

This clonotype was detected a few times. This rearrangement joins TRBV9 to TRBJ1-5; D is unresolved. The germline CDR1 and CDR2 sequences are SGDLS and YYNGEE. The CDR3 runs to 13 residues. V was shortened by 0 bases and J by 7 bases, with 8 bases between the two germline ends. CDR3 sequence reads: CASSVESEQPQHF. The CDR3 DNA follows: TGTGCCAGCAGCGTAGAGAGCGAACAGCCCCAGCATTTT.

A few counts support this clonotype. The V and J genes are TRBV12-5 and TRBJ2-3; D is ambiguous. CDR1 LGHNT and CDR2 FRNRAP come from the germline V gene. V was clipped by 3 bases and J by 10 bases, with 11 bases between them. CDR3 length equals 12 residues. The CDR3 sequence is CASGFPRSAQYF. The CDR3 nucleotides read TGTGCTAGTGGTTTCCCCCGCTCTGCGCAGTATTTT.

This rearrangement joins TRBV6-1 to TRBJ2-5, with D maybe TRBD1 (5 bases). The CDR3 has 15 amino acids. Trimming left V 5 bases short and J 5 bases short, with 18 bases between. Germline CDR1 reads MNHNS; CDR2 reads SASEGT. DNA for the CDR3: TGTGCCAGCAGTTATGAAGGGGCCGAAGAGGAGACCCAGTACTTC. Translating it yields CASSYEGAEEETQYF.